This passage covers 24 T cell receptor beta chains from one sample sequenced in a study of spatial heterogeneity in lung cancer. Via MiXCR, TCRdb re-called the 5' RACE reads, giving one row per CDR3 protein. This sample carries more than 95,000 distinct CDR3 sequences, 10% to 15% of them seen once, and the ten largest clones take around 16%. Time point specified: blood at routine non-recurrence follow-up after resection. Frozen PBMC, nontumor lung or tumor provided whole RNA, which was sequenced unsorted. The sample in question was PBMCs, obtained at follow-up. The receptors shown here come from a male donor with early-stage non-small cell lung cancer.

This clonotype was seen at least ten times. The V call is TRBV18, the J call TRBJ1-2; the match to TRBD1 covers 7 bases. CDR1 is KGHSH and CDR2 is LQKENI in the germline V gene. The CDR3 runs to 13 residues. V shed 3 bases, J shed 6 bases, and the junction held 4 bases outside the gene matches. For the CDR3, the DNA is TGTGCCAGCTCACCCGACAGGGAAGATGGCTACACCTTC. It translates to CASSPDREDGYTF.

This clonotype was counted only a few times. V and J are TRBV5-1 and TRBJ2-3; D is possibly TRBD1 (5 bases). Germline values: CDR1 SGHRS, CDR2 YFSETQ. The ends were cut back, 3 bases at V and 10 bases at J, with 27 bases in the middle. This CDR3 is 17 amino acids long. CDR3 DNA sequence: TGCGCCAGCAGCTCATCGACAGCCAGGAGTTCGCTAGGAGCGCAGTATTTT. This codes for CASSSSTARSSLGAQYF.

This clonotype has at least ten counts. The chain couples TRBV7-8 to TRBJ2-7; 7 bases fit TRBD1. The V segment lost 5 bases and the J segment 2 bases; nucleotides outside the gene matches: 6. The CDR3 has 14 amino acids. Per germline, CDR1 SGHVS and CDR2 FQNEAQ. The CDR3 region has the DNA TGTGCCAGCAGCCCAGACAGGGTCCCCTACGAGCAGTACTTC. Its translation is CASSPDRVPYEQYF.

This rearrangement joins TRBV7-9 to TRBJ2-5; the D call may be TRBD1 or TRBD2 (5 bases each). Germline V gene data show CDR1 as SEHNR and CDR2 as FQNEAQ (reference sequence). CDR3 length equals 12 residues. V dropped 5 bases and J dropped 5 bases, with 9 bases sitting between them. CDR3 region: CASSPGDETQYF. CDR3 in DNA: TGTGCCAGCAGCCCTGGGGACGAGACCCAGTACTTC.

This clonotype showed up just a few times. The CDR3 sequence is CASSIYRARAFF. CDR3 coding DNA: TGTGCCAGCAGTATTTACAGGGCGCGAGCTTTCTTT. The V gene is TRBV12-3 or TRBV12-4, the J gene TRBJ1-1; weak D call: TRBD1 (6 bases). The CDR3 length is 12 residues. Trimming shortened V by 5 bases and J by 10 bases, and 14 bases separated the two germline ends.

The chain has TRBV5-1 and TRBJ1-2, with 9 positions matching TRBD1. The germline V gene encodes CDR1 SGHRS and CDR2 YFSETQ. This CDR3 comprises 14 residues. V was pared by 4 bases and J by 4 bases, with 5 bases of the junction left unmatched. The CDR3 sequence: CASSADRGGYGYTF. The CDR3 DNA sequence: TGCGCCAGCAGCGCGGACAGGGGAGGCTATGGCTACACCTTC.

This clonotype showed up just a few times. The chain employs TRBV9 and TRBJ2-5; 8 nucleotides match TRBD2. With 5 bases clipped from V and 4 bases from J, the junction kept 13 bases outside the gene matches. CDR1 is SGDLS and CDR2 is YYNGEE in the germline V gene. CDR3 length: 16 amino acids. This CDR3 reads CASSPPGVAGRETQYF. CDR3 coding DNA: TGTGCCAGCAGTCCCCCAGGGGTAGCGGGGCGAGAGACCCAGTACTTC.

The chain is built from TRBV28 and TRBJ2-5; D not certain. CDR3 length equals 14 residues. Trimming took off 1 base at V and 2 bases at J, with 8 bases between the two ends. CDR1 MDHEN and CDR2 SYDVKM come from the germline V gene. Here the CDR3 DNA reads TGTGCCAGCAGTTTATCTCTAGGGCAAGAGACCCAGTACTTC. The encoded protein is CASSLSLGQETQYF. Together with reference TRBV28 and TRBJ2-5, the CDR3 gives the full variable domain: DVKVTQSSRYLVKRTGEKVFLECVQDMDHENMFWYRQDPGLGLRLIYFSYDVKMKEKGDIPEGYSVSREKKERFSLILESASTNQTSMYLCASSLSLGQETQYFGPGTRLLVL.

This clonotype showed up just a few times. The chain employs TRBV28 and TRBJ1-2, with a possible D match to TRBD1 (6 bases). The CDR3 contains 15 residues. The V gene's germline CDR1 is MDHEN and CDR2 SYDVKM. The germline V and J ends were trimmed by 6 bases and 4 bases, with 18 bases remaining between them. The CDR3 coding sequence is TGTGCCAGCAGCCCAGGGGCGGGGAGAACCTATGGCTACACCTTC. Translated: CASSPGAGRTYGYTF.

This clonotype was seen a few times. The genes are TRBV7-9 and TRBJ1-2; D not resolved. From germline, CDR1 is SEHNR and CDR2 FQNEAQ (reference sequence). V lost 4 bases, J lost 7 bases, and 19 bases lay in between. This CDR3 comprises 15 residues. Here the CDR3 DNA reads TGTGCCAGCAGCTCTTTGGAGGTCGGGGTTCCTGGCTACACCTTC. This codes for CASSSLEVGVPGYTF.

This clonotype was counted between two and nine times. The CDR3 spells CASSSDGGLNTEAFF. In nucleotides, the CDR3 is TGCGCCAGCAGCTCCGACGGGGGCCTAAACACTGAAGCTTTCTTT. The V call is TRBV4-1, the J call TRBJ1-1, with D tentatively TRBD1 (6 bases). CDR3 length: 15 amino acids. V lost 5 bases, J lost 2 bases, and 15 bases lay in between. The germline gives CDR1 MGHRA, CDR2 YSYEKL.

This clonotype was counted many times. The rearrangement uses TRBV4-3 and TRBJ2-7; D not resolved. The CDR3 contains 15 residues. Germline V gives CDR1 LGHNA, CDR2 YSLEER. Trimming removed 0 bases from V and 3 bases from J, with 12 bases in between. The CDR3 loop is CASSQDRDGYYEQYF. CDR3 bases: TGCGCCAGCAGCCAAGATCGAGACGGTTACTACGAGCAGTACTTC.

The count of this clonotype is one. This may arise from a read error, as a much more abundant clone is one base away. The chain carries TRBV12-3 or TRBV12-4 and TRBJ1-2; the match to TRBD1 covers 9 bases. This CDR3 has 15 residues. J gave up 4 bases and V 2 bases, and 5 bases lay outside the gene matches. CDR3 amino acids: CASSLSWGQGYGYTF. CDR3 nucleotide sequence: TGTGCCAGCAGTTTAAGCTGGGGACAGGGCTATGGCTACACCTTC.

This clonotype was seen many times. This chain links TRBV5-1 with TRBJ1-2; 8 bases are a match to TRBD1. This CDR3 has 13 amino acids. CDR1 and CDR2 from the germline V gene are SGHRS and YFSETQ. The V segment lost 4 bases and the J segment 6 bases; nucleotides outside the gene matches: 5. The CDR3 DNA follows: TGCGCCAGCAGCCCCGGACAGGGCGATGGCTACACCTTC. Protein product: CASSPGQGDGYTF.

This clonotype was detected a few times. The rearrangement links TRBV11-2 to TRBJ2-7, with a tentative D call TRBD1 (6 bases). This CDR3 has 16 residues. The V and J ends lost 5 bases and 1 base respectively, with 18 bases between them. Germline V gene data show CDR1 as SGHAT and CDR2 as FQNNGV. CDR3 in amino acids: CASSLLWAGDSYEQYF. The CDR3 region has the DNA TGTGCCAGCAGCCTCCTCTGGGCAGGGGATTCCTACGAGCAGTACTTC.

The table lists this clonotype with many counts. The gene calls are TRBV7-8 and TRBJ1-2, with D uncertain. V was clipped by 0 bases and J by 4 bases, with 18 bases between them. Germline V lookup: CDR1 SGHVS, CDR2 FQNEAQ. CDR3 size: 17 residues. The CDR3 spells CASSLAKWSRFFYGYTF. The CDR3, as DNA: TGTGCCAGCAGCTTAGCGAAGTGGTCACGGTTCTTCTATGGCTACACCTTC.

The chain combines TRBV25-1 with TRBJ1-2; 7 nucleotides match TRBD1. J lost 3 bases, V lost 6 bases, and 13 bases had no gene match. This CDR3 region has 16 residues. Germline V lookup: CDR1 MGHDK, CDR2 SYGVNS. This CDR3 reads CASRDAATGRDYGYTF. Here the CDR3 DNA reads TGTGCCAGCAGGGATGCTGCGACAGGGAGGGACTATGGCTACACCTTC.

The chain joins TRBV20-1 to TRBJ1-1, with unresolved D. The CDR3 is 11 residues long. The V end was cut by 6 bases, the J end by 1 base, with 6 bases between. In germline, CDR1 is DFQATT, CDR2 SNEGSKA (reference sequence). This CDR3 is CSARQNTEAFF. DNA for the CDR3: TGCAGTGCGAGACAGAACACTGAAGCTTTCTTT.

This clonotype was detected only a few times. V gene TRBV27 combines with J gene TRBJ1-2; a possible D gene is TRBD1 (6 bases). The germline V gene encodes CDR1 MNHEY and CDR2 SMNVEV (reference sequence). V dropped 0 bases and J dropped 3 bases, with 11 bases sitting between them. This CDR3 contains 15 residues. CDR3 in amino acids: CASSLSSGADYGYTF. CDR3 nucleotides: TGTGCCAGCAGTTTATCATCAGGGGCAGACTATGGCTACACCTTC.

This chain's CDR3 is CASTRETSGGAGTDTQYF. The CDR3 DNA reads as TGCGCCAGCACCCGGGAGACTAGCGGGGGGGCTGGCACAGATACGCAGTATTTT. V and J are TRBV5-1 and TRBJ2-3; TRBD2 matches 14 bases. Germline CDR1 and CDR2: SGHRS and YFSETQ. This CDR3 is 18 amino acids long. Trimming at V came to 6 bases and at J to 1 base, leaving 10 bases not matched to a gene.

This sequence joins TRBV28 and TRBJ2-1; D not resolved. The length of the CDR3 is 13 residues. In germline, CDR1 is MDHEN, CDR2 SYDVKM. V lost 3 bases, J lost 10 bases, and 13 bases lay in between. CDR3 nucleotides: TGTGCCAGCAGTTTGTCTGGACGCAACGAGCAGTTCTTC. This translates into CASSLSGRNEQFF.

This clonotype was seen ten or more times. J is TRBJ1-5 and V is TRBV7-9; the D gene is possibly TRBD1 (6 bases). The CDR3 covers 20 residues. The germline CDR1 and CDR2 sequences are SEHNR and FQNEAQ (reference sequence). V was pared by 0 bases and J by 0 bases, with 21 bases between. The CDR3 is CASSLAWQGRPHYSNQPQHF. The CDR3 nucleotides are TGTGCCAGCAGCTTAGCCTGGCAGGGGCGCCCGCATTATAGCAATCAGCCCCAGCATTTT.

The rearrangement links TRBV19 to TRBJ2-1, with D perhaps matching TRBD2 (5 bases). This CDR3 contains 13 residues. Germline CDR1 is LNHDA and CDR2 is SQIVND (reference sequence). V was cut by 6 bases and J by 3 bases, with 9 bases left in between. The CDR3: CASSSGFYNEQFF. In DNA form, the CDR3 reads TGTGCCAGTAGCAGCGGTTTCTACAATGAGCAGTTCTTC.

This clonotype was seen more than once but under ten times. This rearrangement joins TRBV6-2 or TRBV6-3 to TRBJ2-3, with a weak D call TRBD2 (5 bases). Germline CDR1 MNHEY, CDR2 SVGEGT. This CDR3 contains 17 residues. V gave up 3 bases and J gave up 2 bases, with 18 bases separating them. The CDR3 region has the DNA TGTGCCAGCAGTTATCCGACTAAAGCGGATTTCACAGATACGCAGTATTTT. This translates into CASSYPTKADFTDTQYF.